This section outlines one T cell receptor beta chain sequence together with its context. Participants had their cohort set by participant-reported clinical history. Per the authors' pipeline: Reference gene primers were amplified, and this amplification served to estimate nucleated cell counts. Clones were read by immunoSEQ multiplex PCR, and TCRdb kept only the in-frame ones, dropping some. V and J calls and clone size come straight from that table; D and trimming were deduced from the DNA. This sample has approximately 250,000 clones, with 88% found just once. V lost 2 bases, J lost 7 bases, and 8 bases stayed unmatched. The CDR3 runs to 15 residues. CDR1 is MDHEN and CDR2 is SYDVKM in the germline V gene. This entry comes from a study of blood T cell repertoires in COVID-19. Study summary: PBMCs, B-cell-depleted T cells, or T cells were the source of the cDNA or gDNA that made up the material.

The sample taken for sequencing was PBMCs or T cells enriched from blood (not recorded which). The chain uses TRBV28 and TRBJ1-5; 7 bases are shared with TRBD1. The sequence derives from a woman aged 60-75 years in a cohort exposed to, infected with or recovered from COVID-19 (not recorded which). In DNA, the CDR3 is TGTGCCAGCAGTTTACTTACAGGGGAAACACAGCCCCAGCATTTT. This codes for CASSLLTGETQPQHF. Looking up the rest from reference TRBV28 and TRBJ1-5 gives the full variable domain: DVKVTQSSRYLVKRTGEKVFLECVQDMDHENMFWYRQDPGLGLRLIYFSYDVKMKEKGDIPEGYSVSREKKERFSLILESASTNQTSMYLCASSLLTGETQPQHFGDGTRLSIL.